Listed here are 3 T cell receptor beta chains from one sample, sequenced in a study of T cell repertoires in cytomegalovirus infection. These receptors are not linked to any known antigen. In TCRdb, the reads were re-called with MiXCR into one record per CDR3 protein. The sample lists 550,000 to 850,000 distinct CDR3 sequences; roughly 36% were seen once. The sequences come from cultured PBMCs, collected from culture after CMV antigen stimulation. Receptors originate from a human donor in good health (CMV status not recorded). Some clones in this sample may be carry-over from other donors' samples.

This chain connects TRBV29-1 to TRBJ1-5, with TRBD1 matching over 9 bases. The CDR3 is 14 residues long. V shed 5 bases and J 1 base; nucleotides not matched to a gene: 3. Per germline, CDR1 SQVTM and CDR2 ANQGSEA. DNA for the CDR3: TGCAGCGTTAGGGGACAGGGAAGCAATCAGCCCCAGCATTTT. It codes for CSVRGQGSNQPQHF.

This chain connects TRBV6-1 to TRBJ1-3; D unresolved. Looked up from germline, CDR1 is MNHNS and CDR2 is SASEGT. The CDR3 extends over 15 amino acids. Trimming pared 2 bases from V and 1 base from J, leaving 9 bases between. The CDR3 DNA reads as TGTGCCAGCAGTGAATATGTAGGATCTGGAAACACCATATATTTT. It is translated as CASSEYVGSGNTIYF.

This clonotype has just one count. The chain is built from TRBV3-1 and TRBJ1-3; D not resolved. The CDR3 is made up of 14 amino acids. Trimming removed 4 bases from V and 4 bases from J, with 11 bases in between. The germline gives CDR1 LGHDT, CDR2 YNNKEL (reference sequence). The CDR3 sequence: CASSPWEAGNTIYF. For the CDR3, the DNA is TGTGCCAGCAGCCCTTGGGAAGCAGGAAACACCATATATTTT.